What follows are 21 T cell receptor beta chains derived from one specimen sequenced in a study of TIL therapy for anti-PD-1-resistant metastatic lung cancer. Documented time point: pre-treatment sample, taken before nivolumab and TIL therapy. This was the immunoSEQ v3 assay. Sequencing used immunoSEQ multiplex PCR; TCRdb keeps in-frame clones, though not all of them. The sample contains about 57,000 clones, roughly 85% of which appear only once. The input for sequencing was blood, taken at baseline. Every receptor here comes from a woman aged 25-85 years with non-small cell lung cancer.

The chain is built from TRBV19 and TRBJ2-1; possible D gene TRBD2, 6 bases. This CDR3 contains 15 residues. Trimming shortened V by 2 bases and J by 6 bases, and 14 bases separated the two germline ends. From germline, CDR1 is LNHDA and CDR2 SQIVND (reference sequence). CDR3 bases: TGTGCCAGTAGTATACGGGCGGGAACTGCCAATGAGCAGTTCTTC. Amino acids: CASSIRAGTANEQFF.

DNA for the CDR3: TGTGCCAGCAGCTCTCTGACAGGGGGCAGAATGGAGACCCAGTACTTC. Amino acid sequence: CASSSLTGGRMETQYF. The chain couples TRBV7-9 to TRBJ2-5, with 10 bases identical to TRBD1. Per the germline V gene, CDR1 is SEHNR and CDR2 is FQNEAQ (reference sequence). The CDR3 spans 16 residues. Losses at the gene ends were 4 bases for V and 5 bases for J; bases not matched to a gene: 10.

The chain employs TRBV28 and TRBJ1-2, with D hard to call. CDR3 size: 14 residues. V was pared by 2 bases and J by 8 bases, with 15 bases between. Per the germline V gene, CDR1 is MDHEN and CDR2 is SYDVKM. The CDR3 DNA is TGTGCCAGCAGTTTAACTCTCGGGAGGTCGGGCTACACCTTC. Its protein is CASSLTLGRSGYTF.

Regarding this clone: Other nucleotide sequences from this sample produce the same CDR3. The V call is TRBV7-9, the J call TRBJ1-2; a possible D gene is TRBD1 (5 bases). Germline CDR1 SEHNR, CDR2 FQNEAQ (reference sequence). V lost 1 base and J lost 7, with 7 bases in between. The CDR3 runs to 12 residues. The CDR3: CASSLVQGGYTF. In nucleotides, the CDR3 is TGTGCCAGCAGCTTAGTTCAGGGTGGCTACACCTTC.

This chain uses TRBV29-1 with TRBJ1-2; D gene ambiguous. CDR1 is SQVTM and CDR2 is ANQGSEA in the germline V gene. The V and J ends lost 7 bases and 3 bases respectively, with 18 bases between them. The CDR3 has 14 amino acids. The CDR3 nucleotides are TGCAGCGCCCATCAAGGCCGCTTCGACTATGGCTACACCTTC. It translates to CSAHQGRFDYGYTF. Complete variable domain (other parts from reference TRBV29-1 and TRBJ1-2): SAVISQKPSRDICQRGTSLTIQCQVDSQVTMMFWYRQQPGQSLTLIATANQGSEATYESGFVIDKFPISRPNLTFSTLTVSNMSPEDSSIYLCSAHQGRFDYGYTFGSGTRLTVV.

This clone was detected once. This chain uses TRBV28 with TRBJ2-1; 7 bases align to TRBD2. The germline V gene has CDR1 MDHEN and CDR2 SYDVKM. After removal of 7 bases from V and 0 bases from J, the junction contained 6 bases not matched to a gene. The CDR3 runs 15 residues. This chain's CDR3 is CASNLAASSYNEQFF. The DNA of the CDR3 is TGTGCCAGCAACCTAGCGGCTAGCTCCTACAATGAGCAGTTCTTC.

This clone was seen a single time. V is TRBV7-9 and J is TRBJ2-1; weak D call: TRBD2 (6 bases). The CDR3 sequence is 14 residues long. V lost 2 bases to trimming and J lost 3 bases, with 8 bases between them. The germline gives CDR1 SEHNR, CDR2 FQNEAQ (reference sequence). The CDR3 sequence: CASSLYGSYNEQFF. The CDR3 region has the DNA TGTGCCAGCAGCTTATACGGGAGCTACAATGAGCAGTTCTTC.

The gene calls are TRBV6-6 and TRBJ2-3; 7 nucleotides align to TRBD2. The CDR3 runs 14 residues. The germline V gene has CDR1 MNHNY and CDR2 SVGAGI (reference sequence). J lost 0 bases, V lost 7 bases, and 4 bases had no gene match. Here the CDR3 reads CASNLGLSTDTQYF. As DNA, the CDR3 is TGTGCCAGCAACCTGGGACTAAGCACAGATACGCAGTATTTT.

The rearrangement links TRBV7-2 to TRBJ1-2; 8 bases match TRBD1. Germline V gene lookup returns CDR1 SGHTA and CDR2 FQGNSA. The CDR3 spans 14 residues. V gave up 3 bases and J gave up 7 bases; unmatched junction bases: 7. This CDR3 is CASSLRGQDPGYTF. In DNA form, the CDR3 reads TGTGCCAGCAGCTTGAGGGGACAGGACCCTGGCTACACCTTC.

The DNA for the CDR3 is TGCGCCAGCAGCCAAGATCTCGATACGGGGGAGACCCAGTACTTC. Protein product: CASSQDLDTGETQYF. The rearrangement links TRBV4-1 to TRBJ2-5, with D maybe TRBD2 (5 bases). Germline CDR1 MGHRA, CDR2 YSYEKL. The V and J ends lost 0 bases and 5 bases respectively, with 13 bases between them. This CDR3 is 15 amino acids long.

This chain joins TRBV28 and TRBJ2-1, with 8 bases fitting TRBD2. Germline-derived CDR1 and CDR2 are MDHEN and SYDVKM. The length of the CDR3 is 15 residues. V dropped 7 bases and J dropped 8; count of bases not matched to a gene: 13. DNA for the CDR3: TGTGCCAGCACCCGCGGAGCGGGAGAAGGCGATGAGCAGTTCTTC. Encoded protein: CASTRGAGEGDEQFF.

J is TRBJ2-5 and V is TRBV5-1; a possible D gene is TRBD2 (6 bases). Looked up from germline, CDR1 is SGHRS and CDR2 is YFSETQ. This CDR3 spans 17 amino acids. The V and J ends lost 0 bases and 3 bases respectively, with 18 bases between them. This CDR3 reads CASSLGTIWTGEETQYF. CDR3 DNA sequence: TGCGCCAGCAGCTTGGGGACTATCTGGACGGGAGAAGAGACCCAGTACTTC.

The chain employs TRBV28 and TRBJ2-5, with 10 bases fitting TRBD1. Germline CDR1 is MDHEN and CDR2 is SYDVKM. V dropped 4 bases and J dropped 3; count of bases not matched to a gene: 2. This CDR3 comprises 14 residues. CDR3 protein: CASSSGQGEETQYF. The CDR3 DNA reads as TGTGCCAGCAGTTCCGGACAGGGGGAAGAGACCCAGTACTTC.

This sequence joins TRBV2 and TRBJ1-1; D is unclear. There are 15 residues in the CDR3. Trimming shortened V by 4 bases and J by 4 bases, and 16 bases separated the two germline ends. Germline V gene lookup returns CDR1 SNHLY and CDR2 FYNNEI. The CDR3 DNA is TGTGCCAGCAGTGCGGTCGTTCGGGTGGGCACTGAAGCTTTCTTT. Translating it yields CASSAVVRVGTEAFF.

This clone appeared a few times. V is TRBV19 and J is TRBJ2-1; 12 positions agree with TRBD2. Germline CDR1 and CDR2: LNHDA and SQIVND (reference sequence). The CDR3 consists of 17 residues. Trimming at V came to 5 bases and at J to 6 bases, leaving 11 bases not matched to a gene. This CDR3 is CASSPQVGLAGRNEQFF. For the CDR3, the DNA is TGTGCCAGTAGTCCACAGGTTGGACTAGCGGGACGCAATGAGCAGTTCTTC.

V is TRBV5-4 and J is TRBJ2-7, with 9 nucleotides matching TRBD1. Germline CDR1 and CDR2: SGHNT and YYREEE (reference sequence). Trimming at V came to 4 bases and at J to 7 bases, leaving 9 bases not matched to a gene. The CDR3 length is 14 residues. The CDR3 region is CASSLGTGLGEQYF. CDR3 nucleotides: TGTGCCAGCAGCCTCGGGACAGGGTTGGGAGAGCAGTACTTC.

The rearrangement uses TRBV6-1 and TRBJ2-4; D gene uncertain. Trimming pared 4 bases from V and 0 bases from J, leaving 10 bases between. The CDR3 consists of 15 residues. Germline CDR1 and CDR2: MNHNS and SASEGT. In DNA, the CDR3 is TGTGCCAGCAGTGGAATAAATCTAGCCAAAAACATTCAGTACTTC. Translation: CASSGINLAKNIQYF.

A single count supports this clone. V usage is TRBV6-5 and J usage is TRBJ1-5, with 9 positions matching TRBD1. With 6 bases clipped from V and 5 bases from J, the junction kept 5 bases outside the gene matches. The germline V gene encodes CDR1 MNHEY and CDR2 SVGAGI. The CDR3 is 14 residues long. CDR3 nucleotides: TGTGCCAGCAGAAAACAGGGGGCCCATCAGCCCCAGCATTTT. Translating gives CASRKQGAHQPQHF.

The rearrangement links TRBV28 to TRBJ1-2; perhaps TRBD1 as D (6 bases). The CDR3 spans 16 residues. Germline-derived CDR1 and CDR2 are MDHEN and SYDVKM. V gave up 6 bases and J gave up 2 bases, with 19 bases separating them. Here the CDR3 DNA reads TGTGCCAGCAGGTTTCAGGGGTTAGGGACGAACTATGGCTACACCTTC. Its translation: CASRFQGLGTNYGYTF.

The chain combines TRBV19 with TRBJ2-2, with D hard to call. V gave up 6 bases and J gave up 6 bases, with 8 bases separating them. The germline V gene encodes CDR1 LNHDA and CDR2 SQIVND (reference sequence). The CDR3 length is 12 residues. The CDR3 loop is CASSPRSGELFF. DNA for the CDR3: TGTGCCAGTAGCCCTCGGTCCGGGGAGCTGTTTTTT.

Here the CDR3 reads CATSRDPDNTEAFF. Written as DNA, the CDR3 is TGTGCCACCAGCAGAGATCCAGATAACACTGAAGCTTTCTTT. This chain connects TRBV15 to TRBJ1-1; no clear D gene. Germline V gives CDR1 LNHNV, CDR2 YYDKDF (reference sequence). Trimming stripped 0 bases from V and 2 bases from J, with 7 bases between. The CDR3 has 14 amino acids.